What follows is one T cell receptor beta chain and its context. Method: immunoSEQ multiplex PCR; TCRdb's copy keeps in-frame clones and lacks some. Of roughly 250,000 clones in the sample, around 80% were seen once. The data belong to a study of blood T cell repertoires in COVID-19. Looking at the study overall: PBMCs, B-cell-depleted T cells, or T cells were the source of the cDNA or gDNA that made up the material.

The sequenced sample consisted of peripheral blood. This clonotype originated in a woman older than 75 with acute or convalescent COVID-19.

Here the CDR3 DNA reads TGTGCCAGCAGCGCGACAGGGGGCCCCCAGTACTTC. This sequence encodes CASSATGGPQYF. The chain employs TRBV9 and TRBJ2-5; TRBD1 aligns across 10 bases. The CDR3 runs 12 residues. Germline V gives CDR1 SGDLS, CDR2 YYNGEE. V dropped 3 bases and J dropped 9; count of bases not matched to a gene: 2.